The clone carrying this T cell receptor (beta chain) was seen many times. The antigen remains unidentified. The data are from a study of neurological immune-mediated disorders. V dropped 2 bases and J dropped 8 bases, with 9 bases sitting between them. The CDR3 is made up of 12 amino acids. Each sequencing run yielded over 180 million TCR-beta sequences from 15-18 subjects. Each CDR3 protein gets one entry after TCRdb re-called the 5' RACE reads with MiXCR. The table lists about 53,000 distinct CDR3 sequences, under 4.5% of them singletons. Findings and limits, study-wide: When the repertoires were sorted by phylogenetic grouping, those of 18 of 34 multiple sclerosis patients ended up in one related-CDR3 cluster, a possible signature.

The TCR comes from a woman aged 25-40 years with multiple sclerosis. Sequencing was performed on PBMCs. The chain uses TRBV12-3 or TRBV12-4 and TRBJ1-1; D might be TRBD1 (5 bases). The CDR3 spells CASSLNGGEAFF. DNA of the CDR3: TGTGCCAGCAGTTTAAATGGGGGGGAAGCTTTCTTT.